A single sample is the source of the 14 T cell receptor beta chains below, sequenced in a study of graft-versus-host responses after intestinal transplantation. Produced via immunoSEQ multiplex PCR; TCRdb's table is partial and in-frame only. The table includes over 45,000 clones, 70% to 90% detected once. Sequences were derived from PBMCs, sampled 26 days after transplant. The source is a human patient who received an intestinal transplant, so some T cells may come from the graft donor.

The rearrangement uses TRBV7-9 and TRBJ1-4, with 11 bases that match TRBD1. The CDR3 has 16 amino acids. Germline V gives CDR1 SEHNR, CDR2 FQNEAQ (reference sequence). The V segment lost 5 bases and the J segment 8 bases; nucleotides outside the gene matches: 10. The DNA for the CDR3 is TGTGCCAGCAGCGCCGGACAGGGGGCAAGAGGAGAAAAACTGTTTTTT. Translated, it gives CASSAGQGARGEKLFF.

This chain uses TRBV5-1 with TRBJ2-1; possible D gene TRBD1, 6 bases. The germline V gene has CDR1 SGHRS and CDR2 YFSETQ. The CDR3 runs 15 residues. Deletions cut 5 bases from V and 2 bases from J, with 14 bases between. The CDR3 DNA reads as TGCGCCAGCAGGGTTGGGGGCCTGACCTACAATGAGCAGTTCTTC. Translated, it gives CASRVGGLTYNEQFF. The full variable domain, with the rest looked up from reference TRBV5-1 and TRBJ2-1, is KAGVTQTPRYLIKTRGQQVTLSCSPISGHRSVSWYQQTPGQGLQFLFEYFSETQRNKGNFPGRFSGRQFSNSRSEMNVSTLELGDSALYLCASRVGGLTYNEQFFGPGTRLTVL.

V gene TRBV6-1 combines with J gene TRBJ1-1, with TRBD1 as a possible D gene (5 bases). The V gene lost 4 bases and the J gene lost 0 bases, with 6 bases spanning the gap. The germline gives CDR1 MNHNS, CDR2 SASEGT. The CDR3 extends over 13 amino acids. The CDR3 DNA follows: TGTGCCAGCAGTGTGGACATGAACACTGAAGCTTTCTTT. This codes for CASSVDMNTEAFF.

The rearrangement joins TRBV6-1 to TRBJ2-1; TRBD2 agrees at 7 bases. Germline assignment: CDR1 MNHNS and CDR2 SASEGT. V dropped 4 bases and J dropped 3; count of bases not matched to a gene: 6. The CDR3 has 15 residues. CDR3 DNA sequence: TGTGCCAGCAGTGGACTAGCCCCGGTCTACAATGAGCAGTTCTTC. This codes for CASSGLAPVYNEQFF.

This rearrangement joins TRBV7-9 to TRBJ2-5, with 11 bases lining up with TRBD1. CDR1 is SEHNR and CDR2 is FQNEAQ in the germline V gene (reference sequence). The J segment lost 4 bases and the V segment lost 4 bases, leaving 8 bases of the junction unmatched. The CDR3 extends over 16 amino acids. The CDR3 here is CASSSVTGTGGETQYF. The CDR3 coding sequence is TGTGCCAGCAGCTCGGTCACCGGGACAGGGGGAGAGACCCAGTACTTC.

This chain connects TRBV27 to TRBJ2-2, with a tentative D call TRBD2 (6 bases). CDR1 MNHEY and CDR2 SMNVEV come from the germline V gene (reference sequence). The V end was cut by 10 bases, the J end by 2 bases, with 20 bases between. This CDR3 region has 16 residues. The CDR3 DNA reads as TGTGCCACCCTAGCGATAGGGACGGATAACACCGGGGAGCTGTTTTTT. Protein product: CATLAIGTDNTGELFF.

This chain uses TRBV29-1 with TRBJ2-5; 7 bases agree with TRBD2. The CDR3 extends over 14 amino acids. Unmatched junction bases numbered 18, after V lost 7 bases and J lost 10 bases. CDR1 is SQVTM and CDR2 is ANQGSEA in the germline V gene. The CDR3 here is CSGAPAGVGFDQYF. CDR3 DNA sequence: TGCAGCGGTGCGCCCGCGGGAGTGGGGTTCGACCAGTACTTC.

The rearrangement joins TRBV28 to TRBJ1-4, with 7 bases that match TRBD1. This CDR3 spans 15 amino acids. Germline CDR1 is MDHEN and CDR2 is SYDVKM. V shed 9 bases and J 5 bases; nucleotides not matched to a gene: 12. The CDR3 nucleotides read TGTGCCAGTGCCTCCCCGGGACAGTTAAATGAAAAACTGTTTTTT. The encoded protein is CASASPGQLNEKLFF.

In DNA, the CDR3 is TGTGCCAGCACTTCCATGGATAGGGCGGGAGAGACCCAGTACTTC. This codes for CASTSMDRAGETQYF. This chain connects TRBV25-1 to TRBJ2-5; weak D call: TRBD2 (5 bases). V dropped 7 bases and J dropped 4 bases, with 19 bases sitting between them. The CDR3 contains 15 residues. Germline-derived CDR1 and CDR2 are MGHDK and SYGVNS.

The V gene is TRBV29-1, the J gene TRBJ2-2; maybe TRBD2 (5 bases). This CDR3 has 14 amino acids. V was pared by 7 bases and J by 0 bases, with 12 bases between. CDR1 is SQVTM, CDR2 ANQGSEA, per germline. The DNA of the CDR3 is TGCAGCGCCCGGACTGCTACGAACACCGGGGAGCTGTTTTTT. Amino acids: CSARTATNTGELFF.

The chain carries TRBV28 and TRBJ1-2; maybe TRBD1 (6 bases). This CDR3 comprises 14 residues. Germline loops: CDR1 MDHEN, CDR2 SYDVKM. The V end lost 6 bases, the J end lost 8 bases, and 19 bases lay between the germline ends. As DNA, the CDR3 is TGTGCCAGCAGGGCTCCTGGGGGGGCTAGGGGCTACACCTTC. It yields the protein CASRAPGGARGYTF.

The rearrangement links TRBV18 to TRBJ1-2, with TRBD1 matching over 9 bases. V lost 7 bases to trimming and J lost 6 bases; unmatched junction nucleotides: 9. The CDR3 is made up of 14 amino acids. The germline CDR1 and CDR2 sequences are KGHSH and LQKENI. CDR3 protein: CASFHWDREDGYTF. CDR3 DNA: TGTGCCAGCTTCCACTGGGACAGGGAGGATGGCTACACCTTC.

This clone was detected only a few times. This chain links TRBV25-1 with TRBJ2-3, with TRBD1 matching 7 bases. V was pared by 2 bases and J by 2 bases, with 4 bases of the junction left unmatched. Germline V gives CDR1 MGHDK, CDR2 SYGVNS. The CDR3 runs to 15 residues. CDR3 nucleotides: TGTGCCAGCAGTGAAGGGGACAGAGACACAGATACGCAGTATTTT. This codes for CASSEGDRDTDTQYF.

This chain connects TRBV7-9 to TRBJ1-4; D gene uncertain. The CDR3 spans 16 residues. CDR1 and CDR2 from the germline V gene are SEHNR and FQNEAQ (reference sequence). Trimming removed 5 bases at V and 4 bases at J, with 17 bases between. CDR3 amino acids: CASSTFRAGLNEKLFF. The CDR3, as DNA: TGTGCCAGCAGCACCTTTAGGGCTGGACTTAATGAAAAACTGTTTTTT.